This TCR beta chain was retrieved from a study of blood T cells in healthy people across ages. Study outcomes and limitations: Both naive CD4+ cell counts and diversity were greater in long-lived donors than in aged donors. Across the age range, TCR beta diversity per million T cells fell in a roughly linear way.

The use of a sample-barcoded 5' primer and a J-beta primer mix characterized a second PCR of roughly 6 to 11 cycles. Sequencing of every sample gave 3 million or more CDR3-containing paired-end reads. In TCRdb, the 5' RACE reads were re-called with MiXCR into one record per CDR3 protein. The sample lists 550,000 to 800,000 distinct CDR3 sequences, 32% occurring once. There are many counts of this clonotype. What it binds is unknown. Germline V CDR1 and CDR2: SGHRS, YFSETQ. The CDR3 has 16 residues. V gave up 0 bases and J gave up 4 bases, with 11 bases separating them. Sequenced material: blood. The V and J genes are TRBV5-1 and TRBJ2-6, with D uncertain. This TCR came from a woman of 80 years or more in good health. CDR3 DNA: TGCGCCAGCAGCTTGGTAGTAAGGACCGGGGCCAACGTCCTGACTTTC. Amino acids: CASSLVVRTGANVLTF.